The 15 T cell receptor beta chains reported below all come from one sample, sequenced in a study of blood T cell repertoires in COVID-19. Generated by immunoSEQ multiplex PCR, the TCRdb table keeps only in-frame clones and is missing some. The sample shows roughly 200,000 clones, under 90% of them seen only once. Sequencing was performed on PBMCs or T cells enriched from blood (not recorded which). These receptors all stem from a woman between 50 and 59 years old who had been exposed to COVID-19.

This clone was seen more than once but under ten times. The V gene is TRBV6-5, the J gene TRBJ1-2, with TRBD1 identical over 10 bases. V lost 6 bases, J lost 3 bases, and 7 bases stayed unmatched. This CDR3 spans 15 amino acids. Per germline, CDR1 MNHEY and CDR2 SVGAGI. The CDR3 loop reads CASSGTGVVDYGYTF. CDR3 DNA sequence: TGTGCCAGCAGCGGGACAGGGGTAGTTGACTATGGCTACACCTTC.

V usage is TRBV6-2 or TRBV6-3 and J usage is TRBJ1-5, with a tentative D call TRBD1 (6 bases). The CDR3 sequence is 14 residues long. Germline assignment: CDR1 MNHEY and CDR2 SVGEGT. V was trimmed by 5 bases and J by 1 base, leaving 9 bases between them. The CDR3 DNA sequence: TGTGCCAGCAGTATTCAGGGGAGCAATCAGCCCCAGCATTTT. It translates to CASSIQGSNQPQHF.

This clone was seen just once. The V call is TRBV6-1, the J call TRBJ1-5; 7 bases are shared with TRBD1. The CDR3 consists of 16 residues. Germline CDR1 reads MNHNS; CDR2 reads SASEGT. Trimming at V came to 3 bases and at J to 2 bases, leaving 7 bases not matched to a gene. The CDR3 sequence: CASSDRQGSGNQPQHF. CDR3 bases: TGTGCCAGCAGTGACCGACAGGGATCGGGCAATCAGCCCCAGCATTTT.

V gene TRBV28 combines with J gene TRBJ1-2; 8 bases line up with TRBD1. J was trimmed by 8 bases and V by 6 bases; bases with no gene match: 14. This CDR3 contains 15 residues. Germline values: CDR1 MDHEN, CDR2 SYDVKM. The CDR3 coding sequence is TGTGCCAGCAGCCCAACTGGGACAGGACGACGAGGCTACACCTTC. Protein sequence: CASSPTGTGRRGYTF.

The CDR3 nucleotides are TGTGCCAGTAGGAGCGGTGGAAACACCATATATTTT. Translation: CASRSGGNTIYF. The chain couples TRBV19 to TRBJ1-3, with D uncertain. Germline assignment: CDR1 LNHDA and CDR2 SQIVND (reference sequence). Between the trimmed V and J ends, which lost 6 bases and 3 bases, there was a span of 6 bases. The CDR3 extends over 12 amino acids.

This CDR3 is CASSPKGHTSEAFF. The DNA for the CDR3 is TGTGCCAGCAGTCCCAAGGGACATACATCTGAAGCTTTCTTT. This sequence joins TRBV27 and TRBJ1-1; maybe TRBD1 (6 bases). V was pared by 5 bases and J by 6 bases, with 16 bases between. The CDR3 is 14 residues long. Germline CDR1 reads MNHEY; CDR2 reads SMNVEV (reference sequence).

To note about this clone: The junction differs from germline at one of its ends, possibly a read error. This CDR3 is CASREDTRDTLAFF. DNA for the CDR3: TGTGCCAGCAGAGAAGATACGAGGGATACTCTTGCTTTCTTT. This rearrangement joins TRBV2 to TRBJ1-1, with D unclear. This CDR3 spans 14 amino acids. The germline V gene has CDR1 SNHLY and CDR2 FYNNEI.

The gene calls are TRBV29-1 and TRBJ2-5; tentatively, D is TRBD2 (6 bases). Germline CDR1 reads SQVTM; CDR2 reads ANQGSEA. CDR3 length equals 12 residues. Trimming removed 4 bases at V and 5 bases at J, with 11 bases between. This CDR3 reads CSVVAGLETQYF. The CDR3 coding sequence is TGCAGCGTTGTGGCGGGGTTGGAGACCCAGTACTTC.

The chain carries TRBV28 and TRBJ2-2, with D perhaps matching TRBD1 (6 bases). CDR1 MDHEN and CDR2 SYDVKM come from the germline V gene. CDR3 length: 15 amino acids. Deletions cut 3 bases from V and 5 bases from J, with 13 bases between. The CDR3 nucleotides are TGTGCCAGCAGTTTTTATCGACAGGCGACCGGGGAGCTGTTTTTT. Protein sequence: CASSFYRQATGELFF.

The rearrangement links TRBV5-6 to TRBJ1-5, with 7 bases that match TRBD1. The germline CDR1 and CDR2 sequences are SGHDT and YYEEEE. This CDR3 spans 15 amino acids. The V segment lost 1 base and the J segment 4 bases; nucleotides outside the gene matches: 5. The CDR3 region is CASSLLPGGNQPQHF. The CDR3 DNA is TGTGCCAGCAGCTTGCTTCCAGGGGGAAATCAGCCCCAGCATTTT.

This chain joins TRBV7-8 and TRBJ2-7, with TRBD1 matching 8 bases. The germline gives CDR1 SGHVS, CDR2 FQNEAQ. V shed 5 bases, J shed 3 bases, and the junction held 12 bases outside the gene matches. The CDR3 runs to 16 residues. The CDR3 DNA reads as TGTGCCAGCAGCCCTCGGACAGGGCTGGCTCTCTACGAGCAGTACTTC. Its translation: CASSPRTGLALYEQYF.

This clone appeared once. The rearrangement uses TRBV27 and TRBJ2-1; 8 positions match TRBD2. This CDR3 is built from 18 residues. In germline, CDR1 is MNHEY, CDR2 SMNVEV (reference sequence). The V segment lost 5 bases and the J segment 5 bases; nucleotides outside the gene matches: 17. The CDR3 DNA is TGTGCCAGCAGTCCTCCTTCCTCCTTAGCGGGGACCAACAATGAGCAGTTCTTC. It encodes CASSPPSSLAGTNNEQFF.

The chain employs TRBV11-2 and TRBJ2-3; D ambiguous. The CDR3 is made up of 15 amino acids. Trimming removed 1 base at V and 1 base at J, with 9 bases between. The germline V gene encodes CDR1 SGHAT and CDR2 FQNNGV. The CDR3 protein is CASSLAAGGTDTQYF. In DNA form, the CDR3 reads TGTGCCAGCAGCTTAGCGGCAGGCGGCACAGATACGCAGTATTTT.

The chain combines TRBV19 with TRBJ2-7, with TRBD1 matching 10 bases. The germline V gene has CDR1 LNHDA and CDR2 SQIVND (reference sequence). Trimming at V came to 5 bases and at J to 2 bases, leaving 3 bases not matched to a gene. This CDR3 has 14 residues. Written as DNA, the CDR3 is TGTGCCAGTAGTCTCGGACAGGGGGCCTACGAGCAGTACTTC. Translating gives CASSLGQGAYEQYF.

With regard to this clone: In the same sample, other DNA sequences code for this CDR3. The chain employs TRBV19 and TRBJ2-7; 11 bases align to TRBD1. CDR3 size: 14 residues. Germline trimming cut 4 bases from V and 2 bases from J; bases unmatched to any gene: 1. The germline V gene encodes CDR1 LNHDA and CDR2 SQIVND (reference sequence). CDR3 in DNA: TGTGCCAGTAGTAGGACAGGGGGCACCTACGAGCAGTACTTC. It codes for CASSRTGGTYEQYF.